This T cell receptor beta chain was sequenced for a study of somatic mutations in cytotoxic T cells in rheumatoid arthritis. Germline CDR1 reads SGHVS; CDR2 reads FQNEAQ. V lost 5 bases to trimming and J lost 7 bases; unmatched junction nucleotides: 12. The CDR3 consists of 16 residues. The data were produced by immunoSEQ multiplex PCR, yet TCRdb's version contains in-frame clones alone and is incomplete. The data show approximately 13,000 clones, roughly 80% seen once. The genes are TRBV7-8 and TRBJ2-1, with 9 bases that match TRBD2. The specimen sequenced was CD8+ T cells sorted from blood. This clonotype was obtained from an adult with rheumatoid arthritis. The CDR3 region is CASSPGRGGAVNEQFF. The CDR3 nucleotides read TGTGCCAGCAGCCCGGGGCGCGGGGGGGCCGTGAATGAGCAGTTCTTC. Combining the CDR3 with reference TRBV7-8 and TRBJ2-1 gives the whole variable domain GAGVSQSPRYKVAKRGQDVALRCDPISGHVSLFWYQQALGQGPEFLTYFQNEAQLDKSGLPSDRFFAERPEGSVSTLKIQRTQQEDSAVYLCASSPGRGGAVNEQFFGPGTRLTVL.